The 30 T cell receptor beta chains listed next were all sequenced from one sample in a study of Ad26.COV2.S vaccination and SARS-CoV-2 variants. Profiling relied on immunoSEQ multiplex PCR, and the TCRdb table lists in-frame clones only, not all of them. This sample has around 370,000 clones, with about 91% found just once. The sequencing used peripheral blood, collected after recovery from COVID-19. Receptors originate from a human donor who had recovered from COVID-19.

The sample holds one count of this clone. This chain connects TRBV5-1 to TRBJ2-5; the match to TRBD2 covers 8 bases. CDR1 is SGHRS and CDR2 is YFSETQ in the germline V gene. This CDR3 has 11 amino acids. The V segment lost 7 bases and the J segment 4 bases; nucleotides outside the gene matches: 0. CDR3 region: CASRGGETQYF. The CDR3 coding sequence is TGCGCCAGCCGGGGGGGAGAGACCCAGTACTTC.

This chain's CDR3 is CASLTNRPNEAFF. CDR3 nucleotide sequence: TGTGCCAGCCTCACCAATCGTCCTAATGAAGCTTTCTTT. The gene calls are TRBV2 and TRBJ1-1; no firm D call. The CDR3 consists of 13 residues. V lost 8 bases, J lost 7 bases, and 17 bases lay in between. Germline lookup yields CDR1 SNHLY and CDR2 FYNNEI.

V usage is TRBV11-2 and J usage is TRBJ1-2, with a weak D call TRBD1 (5 bases). The CDR3 has 13 residues. Germline V gene sequence: CDR1 SGHAT, CDR2 FQNNGV. V was pared by 0 bases and J by 7 bases, with 9 bases between. CDR3 loop: CASSLDRRVGYTF. CDR3 sequence (DNA): TGTGCCAGCAGCTTAGATCGCAGGGTTGGCTACACCTTC.

The chain employs TRBV28 and TRBJ2-2; D is ambiguous. Trimming took 10 bases from V and 2 from J, leaving 26 bases between them. The CDR3 covers 18 residues. The germline CDR1 and CDR2 sequences are MDHEN and SYDVKM. This chain's CDR3 is CATTVGFILGSNTGELFF. The CDR3 coding sequence is TGTGCCACCACAGTGGGTTTTATATTAGGCAGCAACACCGGGGAGCTGTTTTTT.

Only a few counts were recorded for this clone. This chain joins TRBV12-3 or TRBV12-4 and TRBJ1-5, with unresolved D. V was cut by 7 bases and J by 7 bases, with 14 bases left in between. This CDR3 contains 13 residues. In DNA form, the CDR3 reads TGTGCCAGCACCCTAGGCGGTACCCAGCCCCAGCATTTT. Its protein product is CASTLGGTQPQHF.

V usage is TRBV7-9 and J usage is TRBJ2-1; TRBD2 matches at 13 bases. V trimming: 5 bases; J trimming: 1 base; junction bases outside the gene matches: 5. The length of the CDR3 is 17 residues. The germline V gene encodes CDR1 SEHNR and CDR2 FQNEAQ (reference sequence). The CDR3 DNA follows: TGTGCCAGCAGCCGGAGGGGACTAGCGGGGTCCTACAATGAGCAGTTCTTC. It yields the protein CASSRRGLAGSYNEQFF. Together with reference TRBV7-9 and TRBJ2-1, the CDR3 gives the full variable domain: DTGVSQNPRHKITKRGQNVTFRCDPISEHNRLYWYRQTLGQGPEFLTYFQNEAQLEKSRLLSDRFSAERPKGSFSTLEIQRTEQGDSAMYLCASSRRGLAGSYNEQFFGPGTRLTVL.

The chain is built from TRBV5-4 and TRBJ1-1; D remains ambiguous. Germline CDR1 is SGHNT and CDR2 is YYREEE (reference sequence). The V end lost 4 bases, the J end lost 1 base, and 17 bases lay between the germline ends. The CDR3 is made up of 16 amino acids. The CDR3 spells CASSLPIRTGNTEAFF. The DNA of the CDR3 is TGTGCCAGCAGCCTTCCCATCAGGACTGGGAACACTGAAGCTTTCTTT.

CDR3 in DNA: TGTGCCAGCATAAACAGGGGGGCTCGGACCGGGGAGCTGTTTTTT. This codes for CASINRGARTGELFF. The chain links TRBV13 to TRBJ2-2; TRBD1 agrees at 8 bases. V gave up 7 bases and J gave up 5 bases; unmatched junction bases: 9. CDR1 is PRHDT and CDR2 is FYEKMQ in the germline V gene (reference sequence). CDR3 length equals 15 residues.

The chain uses TRBV29-1 and TRBJ2-1; D gene uncertain. Looked up from germline, CDR1 is SQVTM and CDR2 is ANQGSEA. V dropped 7 bases and J dropped 8 bases, with 18 bases sitting between them. The CDR3 spans 13 residues. The CDR3 nucleotides are TGCAGCGATCGTGGTTCAGTTGGCGATGAGCAGTTCTTC. This sequence encodes CSDRGSVGDEQFF.

The rearrangement joins TRBV6-5 to TRBJ2-2; D could derive from TRBD1 or TRBD2 (6 bases each). The CDR3 is 16 amino acids. The V end was cut by 2 bases, the J end by 1 base, with 11 bases between. Looked up from germline, CDR1 is MNHEY and CDR2 is SVGAGI. The chain's CDR3 is CASSYGGRRNTGELFF. Written as DNA, the CDR3 is TGTGCCAGCAGTTACGGGGGGCGCAGGAACACCGGGGAGCTGTTTTTT.

The V call is TRBV7-9, the J call TRBJ2-3, with TRBD2 matching over 13 bases. In germline, CDR1 is SEHNR, CDR2 FQNEAQ (reference sequence). The CDR3 covers 19 residues. The V and J ends lost 6 bases and 1 base, in that order; junction bases with no gene match: 13. The CDR3 sequence: CASSNRRLAGGDGTDTQYF. Here the CDR3 DNA reads TGTGCCAGCAGTAACCGGAGACTAGCGGGGGGAGACGGCACAGATACGCAGTATTTT.

CDR3 region: CSASSGTGSNQPQHF. DNA of the CDR3: TGCAGTGCTAGTTCCGGGACAGGCAGCAATCAGCCCCAGCATTTT. The V gene is TRBV20-1, the J gene TRBJ1-5, with 8 bases aligning to TRBD1. The germline CDR1 and CDR2 sequences are DFQATT and SNEGSKA (reference sequence). With 3 bases clipped from V and 1 base from J, the junction kept 5 bases outside the gene matches. This CDR3 is built from 15 residues.

The chain uses TRBV11-3 and TRBJ1-1; 7 bases agree with TRBD1. Trimming at V came to 5 bases and at J to 2 bases, leaving 8 bases not matched to a gene. This CDR3 has 15 amino acids. Germline V lookup: CDR1 SGHNT, CDR2 YENEEA. The CDR3 coding sequence is TGTGCCAGCAGCCCGACAGGGCTACTTAACACTGAAGCTTTCTTT. Translation: CASSPTGLLNTEAFF.

This clone has a handful of counts. This sequence joins TRBV27 and TRBJ2-2, with TRBD2 matching over 13 bases. In germline, CDR1 is MNHEY, CDR2 SMNVEV (reference sequence). The CDR3 loop spans 14 amino acids. J was trimmed by 7 bases and V by 6 bases; bases with no gene match: 2. The chain's CDR3 is CASRGLAGNGELFF. The DNA of the CDR3 is TGTGCCAGCAGGGGACTAGCGGGGAACGGGGAGCTGTTTTTT.

The gene calls are TRBV5-5 and TRBJ2-7; D gene unclear. This CDR3 spans 17 amino acids. Germline-derived CDR1 and CDR2 are SGHKS and YYEKEE (reference sequence). Trimming took off 0 bases at V and 2 bases at J, with 18 bases between the two ends. CDR3 region: CASSLDGGIGFPYEQYF. In DNA, the CDR3 is TGTGCCAGCAGCTTGGATGGTGGAATCGGGTTCCCCTACGAGCAGTACTTC.

J is TRBJ1-4 and V is TRBV7-9; TRBD1 matches at 8 bases. Trimming took 2 bases from V and 8 from J; bases not matched to a gene: 7. There are 15 residues in the CDR3. Germline values: CDR1 SEHNR, CDR2 FQNEAQ (reference sequence). The CDR3 nucleotides read TGTGCCAGCAGCTTACTCCAGGGGGCTGGGGAAAAACTGTTTTTT. Protein: CASSLLQGAGEKLFF.

The rearrangement links TRBV7-9 to TRBJ1-1; D gene ambiguous. Trimming took off 5 bases at V and 0 bases at J, with 16 bases between the two ends. Germline assignment: CDR1 SEHNR and CDR2 FQNEAQ (reference sequence). The CDR3 has 16 residues. CDR3 coding DNA: TGTGCCAGCAGCAATAGAGAACGAAGATTGAACACTGAAGCTTTCTTT. Translated, it gives CASSNRERRLNTEAFF.

This chain joins TRBV9 and TRBJ2-2; 8 nucleotides align to TRBD2. V lost 4 bases and J lost 1; bases outside the gene matches: 9. Germline loops: CDR1 SGDLS, CDR2 YYNGEE. The CDR3 extends over 17 amino acids. CDR3 amino acids: CASSRGPGGLNTGELFF. In DNA form, the CDR3 reads TGTGCCAGCAGCCGCGGGCCGGGGGGGCTGAACACCGGGGAGCTGTTTTTT.

The chain combines TRBV9 with TRBJ1-3; possible D gene TRBD1, 5 bases. Germline-derived CDR1 and CDR2 are SGDLS and YYNGEE. The V gene lost 0 bases and the J gene lost 0 bases, with 16 bases spanning the gap. The CDR3 totals 18 residues. In nucleotides, the CDR3 is TGTGCCAGCAGCGTAGGAGGAGGGGTGGAGGTCTCTGGAAACACCATATATTTT. It yields the protein CASSVGGGVEVSGNTIYF.

The gene calls are TRBV14 and TRBJ2-7; D gene unclear. V was cut by 5 bases and J by 3 bases, with 11 bases left in between. CDR1 SGHDN and CDR2 FVKESK come from the germline V gene. This CDR3 is 13 amino acids long. CDR3 region: CASSSYISYEQYF. CDR3 in DNA: TGTGCCAGCAGCTCATACATTAGCTACGAGCAGTACTTC. The full variable domain, completed using reference TRBV14 and TRBJ2-7, is EAGVTQFPSHSVIEKGQTVTLRCDPISGHDNLYWYRRVMGKEIKFLLHFVKESKQDESGMPNNRFLAERTGGTYSTLKVQPAELEDSGVYFCASSSYISYEQYFGPGTRLTVT.

The chain is built from TRBV2 and TRBJ1-6; D gene ambiguous. Trimming stripped 5 bases from V and 5 bases from J, with 10 bases between. CDR1 is SNHLY and CDR2 is FYNNEI in the germline V gene. The length of the CDR3 is 14 residues. The CDR3 is CASSTGLDNSPLHF. The CDR3 region has the DNA TGTGCCAGCAGTACGGGATTAGATAATTCACCCCTCCACTTT.

For the CDR3, the DNA is TGTGCCAGCAGCGTAGGGAGGACAGGTACGAGTGAAAAACTGTTTTTT. Translated, it gives CASSVGRTGTSEKLFF. This chain connects TRBV9 to TRBJ1-4; 7 bases fit TRBD1. The germline CDR1 and CDR2 sequences are SGDLS and YYNGEE. CDR3 length: 16 residues. The junction had 9 bases not matched to a gene; V was cut back by 0 bases and J by 7 bases.

This chain joins TRBV5-4 and TRBJ2-7; D gene ambiguous. Germline CDR1 reads SGHNT; CDR2 reads YYREEE (reference sequence). Trimming took 0 bases from V and 2 from J, leaving 9 bases between them. CDR3 length: 14 residues. CDR3 residues: CASSLGPQTYEQYF. The CDR3 coding sequence is TGTGCCAGCAGCTTGGGCCCTCAAACCTACGAGCAGTACTTC.

V and J are TRBV18 and TRBJ2-5; TRBD1 agrees at 7 bases. CDR3 length: 16 amino acids. From germline, CDR1 is KGHSH and CDR2 LQKENI. The V gene end was trimmed by 3 bases and the J gene end by 5 bases; junction bases not matched to a gene: 12. In nucleotides, the CDR3 is TGTGCCAGCTCACCCGACAGGGTATCTTTTCGGGAGACCCAGTACTTC. This codes for CASSPDRVSFRETQYF.

The rearrangement joins TRBV27 to TRBJ1-2, with no clear D. Germline V gene data show CDR1 as MNHEY and CDR2 as SMNVEV (reference sequence). The V gene lost 2 bases and the J gene lost 5 bases, with 9 bases spanning the gap. There are 13 residues in the CDR3. CDR3 loop: CASSLGFGYGYTF. The CDR3 bases are TGTGCCAGCAGTTTAGGCTTCGGTTATGGCTACACCTTC.

The chain couples TRBV13 to TRBJ1-3; 10 bases fit TRBD1. CDR1 PRHDT and CDR2 FYEKMQ come from the germline V gene (reference sequence). V trimming: 5 bases; J trimming: 7 bases; junction bases outside the gene matches: 8. The CDR3 spans 15 residues. The CDR3 spells CASSDNRDRGNTIYF. The CDR3 DNA is TGTGCCAGCAGCGACAACCGGGACAGGGGCAACACCATATATTTT.

A single count supports this clone. The V call is TRBV4-3, the J call TRBJ2-5; 10 nucleotides align to TRBD2. Germline V gives CDR1 LGHNA, CDR2 YSLEER. The V segment lost 5 bases and the J segment 4 bases; nucleotides outside the gene matches: 7. The CDR3 is 15 residues long. This CDR3 is CASSLGLAETETQYF. In DNA, the CDR3 is TGCGCCAGCAGCTTAGGACTAGCGGAGACAGAGACCCAGTACTTC.

This clone was found a few times. The CDR3 sequence is CASSLARDRVVNSPLHF. DNA of the CDR3: TGTGCCAGCTCACTAGCACGGGACAGGGTTGTTAATTCACCCCTCCACTTT. The V call is TRBV18, the J call TRBJ1-6; the match to TRBD1 covers 9 bases. The germline CDR1 and CDR2 sequences are KGHSH and LQKENI. V dropped 4 bases and J dropped 6; count of bases not matched to a gene: 10. The CDR3 runs 17 residues.

V gene TRBV12-5 combines with J gene TRBJ1-1; TRBD1 matches 10 bases. The CDR3 totals 14 residues. V lost 2 bases, J lost 6 bases, and 3 bases stayed unmatched. CDR1 is LGHNT and CDR2 is FRNRAP in the germline V gene. The chain's CDR3 is CASGLPGTGAEAFF. The CDR3 DNA reads as TGTGCTAGTGGTTTGCCCGGGACAGGGGCTGAAGCTTTCTTT.

The CDR3 sequence: CASSESTGKLFF. CDR3 in DNA: TGCGCCAGCAGTGAGTCAACAGGAAAACTGTTTTTT. The chain joins TRBV10-1 to TRBJ1-4; TRBD1 might be the D (5 bases). Trimming stripped 0 bases from V and 10 bases from J, with 6 bases between. Germline V CDR1 and CDR2: WNHNN, SYGVQD (reference sequence). This CDR3 contains 12 residues.